The entry that follows covers one T cell receptor (beta chain) sequence. Its specificity is unknown. The protocol was immunoSEQ multiplex PCR, while the TCRdb copy is restricted to in-frame clones and leaves out a portion. The top ten hold roughly 2.4% of the sample, which has fewer than 70,000 clones, around 83% seen once. People who had autoimmune disease history or systemic immunosuppression were excluded. The sample belongs to a study of OX40 agonist ivuxolimab in advanced cancers. Study background: Enrollees could have had prior anti-PD-1, anti-PD-L1 or anti-CTLA-4 therapy, which around 43% had received. General study findings and limits: Mean expanded clone counts were higher in CD8+ than CD4+ T cells. Among the lowest peripheral clonal expansion occurred in 0.1-3.0 mg/kg partial responders.

Germline V gene sequence: CDR1 LNHDA, CDR2 SQIVND (reference sequence). V was shortened by 4 bases and J by 4 bases, with 17 bases between the two germline ends. This CDR3 has 16 residues. The sequence was obtained from an adult with an advanced solid tumor such as melanoma, head and neck, liver or kidney cancer. The specimen comprised CD4+ or CD8+ T cells sorted from blood, sampled in a trial of the OX40 agonist ivuxolimab. The rearrangement links TRBV19 to TRBJ2-1, with D possibly being TRBD1 or TRBD2 (5 bases each). In DNA form, the CDR3 reads TGTGCCAGTAGTACCGCAGCGACCTGGGGGTACAATGAGCAGTTCTTC. Protein product: CASSTAATWGYNEQFF.